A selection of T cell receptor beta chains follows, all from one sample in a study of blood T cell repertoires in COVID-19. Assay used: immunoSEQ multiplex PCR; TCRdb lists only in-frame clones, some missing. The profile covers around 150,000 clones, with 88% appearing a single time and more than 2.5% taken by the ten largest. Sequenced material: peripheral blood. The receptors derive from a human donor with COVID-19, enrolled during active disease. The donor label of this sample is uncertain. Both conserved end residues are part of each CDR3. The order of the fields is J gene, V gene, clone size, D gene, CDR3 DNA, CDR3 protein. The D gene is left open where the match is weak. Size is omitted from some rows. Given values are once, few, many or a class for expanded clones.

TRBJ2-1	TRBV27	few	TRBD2	TGTGCCAGCAGTATTTCCGGGACTAGCGACCTTGAGCAGTTCTTC	CASSISGTSDLEQFF
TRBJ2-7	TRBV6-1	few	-	TGTGCCAGCAGTGACGGCCAGGGTTACGAGCAGTACTTC	CASSDGQGYEQYF
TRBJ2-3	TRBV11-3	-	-	TGTGCCAGCAGCTTAACCCGAAGTAGCGATACGCAGTATTTT	CASSLTRSSDTQYF
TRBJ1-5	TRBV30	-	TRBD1	TGTGCCTGGAGCAGACAGGGAGGCAATCAGCCCCAGCATTTT	CAWSRQGGNQPQHF
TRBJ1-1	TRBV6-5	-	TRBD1	TGTGCCAGCAGATGGACAGGGGGCGAGAAAACTGAAGCTTTCTTT	CASRWTGGEKTEAFF
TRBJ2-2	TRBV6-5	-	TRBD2	TGTGCCAGCAGCGTGGGACTAGCGGGGGCCGGGGAGCTGTTTTTT	CASSVGLAGAGELFF
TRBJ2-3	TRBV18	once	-	TGTGCCAGCTCACCCTTTGAACTGCAATCTAGCACAGATACGCAGTATTTT	CASSPFELQSSTDTQYF
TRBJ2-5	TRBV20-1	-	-	TGCAGTGCTAGTAAAGCGGAGGAAGAGACCCAGTACTTC	CSASKAEEETQYF
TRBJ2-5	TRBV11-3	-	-	TGTGCCAGCAGCCTACTAGAAGGCGAGACCCAGTACTTC	CASSLLEGETQYF
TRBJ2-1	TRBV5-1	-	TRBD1	TGCGCCAGCAGCTTGGCGGACAGGGGCGATGAGCAGTTCTTC	CASSLADRGDEQFF
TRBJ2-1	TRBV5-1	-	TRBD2	TGCGCCAGCAGCTGGGATCAAGCGGGAGTTTACAATGAGCAGTTCTTC	CASSWDQAGVYNEQFF
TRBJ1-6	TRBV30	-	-	TGTGCCTGGAGCCCGGACGGGGATTCACCCCTCCACTTT	CAWSPDGDSPLHF
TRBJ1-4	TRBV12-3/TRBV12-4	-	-	TGTGCCAGCGGGAAACAGGGTGAAAAACTGTTTTTT	CASGKQGEKLFF
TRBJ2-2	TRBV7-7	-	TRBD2	TGTGCCTGGGGACTAGCGGGTACCGGGGAGCTGTTTTTT	CAWGLAGTGELFF
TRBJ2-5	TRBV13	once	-	TGTGCCAGCAGCTTACTTGGGGCAGAGACCCAGTACTTC	CASSLLGAETQYF
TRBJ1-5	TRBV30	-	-	TGTGCCTGGAGTGTTACTGACAAGACGCCCCAGCATTTT	CAWSVTDKTPQHF
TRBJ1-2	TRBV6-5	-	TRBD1	TGTGCCAGCAGAAGACAGGGGATCCATGGCTACACCTTC	CASRRQGIHGYTF
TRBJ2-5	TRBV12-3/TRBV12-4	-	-	TGTGCCACCAATCGGGGCCAAGAGACCCAGTACTTC	CATNRGQETQYF
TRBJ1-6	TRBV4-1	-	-	TGCGCCAGCAGCCCGCAGACAGCTTCACCCCTCCACTTT	CASSPQTASPLHF
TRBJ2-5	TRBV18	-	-	TGTGCCAGCTCACCCGCAGGGCAAGAGACCCAGTACTTC	CASSPAGQETQYF
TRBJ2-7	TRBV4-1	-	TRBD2	TGCGCCAGCAGCCAAGACCGGACTAGCGGTCCGTACGAGCAGTACTTC	CASSQDRTSGPYEQYF
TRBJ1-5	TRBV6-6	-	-	TGTGCCAGCAACTCGCCGGGGAGCAATCAGCCCCAGCATTTT	CASNSPGSNQPQHF
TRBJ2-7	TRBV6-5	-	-	TGTGCCAGCCACTCTGTTTACGAGCAGTACTTC	CASHSVYEQYF
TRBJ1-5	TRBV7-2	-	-	TGTGCCAGCAGCCCTAGGGGGGGTCAGCCCCAGCATTTT	CASSPRGGQPQHF
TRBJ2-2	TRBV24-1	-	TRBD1	TGTGCCACCAGTGACCCGGGACAGGGCACCGGGGAGCTGTTTTTT	CATSDPGQGTGELFF
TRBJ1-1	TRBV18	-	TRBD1	TGTGCCAGCTCACTGGCAGGGGGCGGGCAAAACACTGAAGCTTTCTTT	CASSLAGGGQNTEAFF
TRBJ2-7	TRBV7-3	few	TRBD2	TGTGCCAGCAGCTTAGTAGCGGGGGGCCACGAGCAGTACTTC	CASSLVAGGHEQYF
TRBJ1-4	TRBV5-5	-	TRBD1	TGTGCCAGCAGCTTGGAGGGACAGGGAGCTGAAAAACTGTTTTTT	CASSLEGQGAEKLFF